These 15 T cell receptor beta chains were all obtained from the same sample, sequenced in a study of blood T cell repertoires in COVID-19. Libraries were prepared by immunoSEQ multiplex PCR; TCRdb keeps only in-frame clonotypes and omits some of them. The table has approximately 160,000 clones, under 85% seen once; the top ten hold over 10%. Sequenced material: peripheral blood. Receptor source: a man between 65 and 79 years old who had recovered from COVID-19.

The rearrangement links TRBV5-8 to TRBJ2-1; 13 bases agree with TRBD2. Looked up from germline, CDR1 is SGHTS and CDR2 is YDEGEE. The CDR3 has 16 amino acids. V lost 4 bases to trimming and J lost 2 bases; unmatched junction nucleotides: 3. The CDR3 protein is CASSVGLAGTYNEQFF. The CDR3 DNA is TGTGCCAGCAGCGTGGGACTAGCGGGAACCTACAATGAGCAGTTCTTC.

The chain is built from TRBV6-1 and TRBJ2-7, with 9 bases that match TRBD2. Germline loops: CDR1 MNHNS, CDR2 SASEGT. CDR3 length: 18 residues. J lost 5 bases, V lost 0 bases, and 14 bases had no gene match. The CDR3 nucleotides read TGTGCCAGCAGTGAAGCTTGGGTGCTAGCGGGGATATACCACGAGCAGTACTTC. This translates into CASSEAWVLAGIYHEQYF.

This clone was seen only a few times. The chain combines TRBV3-1 (or the pseudogene TRBV3-2) with TRBJ1-1; a weak D match, TRBD1 (6 bases). V dropped 0 bases and J dropped 4 bases, with 12 bases sitting between them. The CDR3 covers 15 residues. Looked up from germline, CDR1 is LGHDT and CDR2 is YNNKEL (reference sequence). The CDR3 loop is CASSQDQGPVTEAFF. CDR3 nucleotide sequence: TGTGCCAGCAGCCAAGATCAGGGGCCGGTCACTGAAGCTTTCTTT.

This clone was counted only a few times. The chain links TRBV14 to TRBJ2-7; D is ambiguous. Deletions cut 4 bases from V and 6 bases from J, with 13 bases between. The CDR3 contains 13 residues. Looked up from germline, CDR1 is SGHDN and CDR2 is FVKESK. CDR3 nucleotides: TGTGCCAGCAGCCCCGTAAGACCGGGCGAGCAGTACTTC. Protein product: CASSPVRPGEQYF. Complete variable domain (other parts from reference TRBV14 and TRBJ2-7): EAGVTQFPSHSVIEKGQTVTLRCDPISGHDNLYWYRRVMGKEIKFLLHFVKESKQDESGMPNNRFLAERTGGTYSTLKVQPAELEDSGVYFCASSPVRPGEQYFGPGTRLTVT.

This clone was counted only a few times. This chain links TRBV6-2 or TRBV6-3 with TRBJ2-5; D may be TRBD1 (5 bases). The germline CDR1 and CDR2 sequences are MNHEY and SVGEGT. V was clipped by 0 bases and J by 10 bases, with 12 bases between them. This CDR3 is built from 13 residues. In DNA, the CDR3 is TGTGCCAGCAGTTACTCCTCAGGGCTGGACCAGTACTTC. Its translation: CASSYSSGLDQYF.

The chain couples TRBV21-1 to TRBJ1-5; the table assigns TRBD1, which was not confirmed against the DNA. TRBV21-1 represents a pseudogene. This CDR3 has 12 amino acids. The CDR3, as DNA: TGTGCCAGCAGCAAACACAATCAGCCCCAGCATTTT. Its translation: CASSKHNQPQHF.

The rearrangement joins TRBV5-4 to TRBJ2-5, with 10 nucleotides matching TRBD2. The ends lost 0 bases at V and 5 bases at J; junction bases unmatched: 4. This CDR3 has 15 residues. The germline CDR1 and CDR2 sequences are SGHNT and YYREEE (reference sequence). CDR3 in DNA: TGTGCCAGCAGCTTGGGGCTAGCGGGAGTGGAGACCCAGTACTTC. The encoded protein is CASSLGLAGVETQYF. Based on the CDR3 plus reference TRBV5-4 and TRBJ2-5, the full variable domain is ETGVTQSPTHLIKTRGQQVTLRCSSQSGHNTVSWYQQALGQGPQFIFQYYREEENGRGNFPPRFSGLQFPNYSSELNVNALELDDSALYLCASSLGLAGVETQYFGPGTRLLVL.

The chain carries TRBV6-5 and TRBJ2-2; 9 nucleotides align to TRBD1. The J segment lost 4 bases and the V segment lost 7 bases, leaving 7 bases of the junction unmatched. From germline, CDR1 is MNHEY and CDR2 SVGAGI. The CDR3 totals 15 residues. The CDR3 sequence: CASTKTGGGTGELFF. For the CDR3, the DNA is TGTGCCAGCACCAAGACAGGGGGAGGCACCGGGGAGCTGTTTTTT.

This clone turned up a few times. V gene TRBV6-5 combines with J gene TRBJ1-5, with D tentatively TRBD1 (6 bases). The CDR3 has 14 amino acids. V was cut by 6 bases and J by 1 base, with 10 bases left in between. Germline V lookup: CDR1 MNHEY, CDR2 SVGAGI. The CDR3 protein is CASRGDTSNQPQHF. In DNA form, the CDR3 reads TGTGCCAGCAGAGGGGACACCAGCAATCAGCCCCAGCATTTT.

This clone is a singleton in its sample. The chain couples TRBV30 to TRBJ2-5, with TRBD1 identical over 7 bases. V was clipped by 5 bases and J by 1 base; unmatched bases: 7. The CDR3 covers 14 residues. Germline V gives CDR1 GTSNPN, CDR2 SVGIG (reference sequence). CDR3 sequence reads: CAWHLQGIQETQYF. DNA for the CDR3: TGTGCCTGGCACTTACAGGGGATCCAAGAGACCCAGTACTTC.

The chain carries TRBV18 and TRBJ2-1; the match to TRBD2 covers 13 bases. The germline V gene has CDR1 KGHSH and CDR2 LQKENI. The ends lost 3 bases at V and 4 bases at J; junction bases unmatched: 3. The CDR3 consists of 16 residues. CDR3 sequence reads: CASSPRTSGSYNEQFF. CDR3 DNA sequence: TGTGCCAGCTCACCTAGGACTAGCGGGAGTTACAATGAGCAGTTCTTC.

The chain carries TRBV5-4 and TRBJ1-1; D unclear. Germline-derived CDR1 and CDR2 are SGHNT and YYREEE (reference sequence). This CDR3 region has 14 residues. V was clipped by 1 base and J by 0 bases, with 7 bases between them. CDR3 residues: CASSLQQMNTEAFF. Written as DNA, the CDR3 is TGTGCCAGCAGCTTGCAACAGATGAACACTGAAGCTTTCTTT.

CDR3 sequence reads: CSVAPLNRGIESGYTF. The CDR3 coding sequence is TGCAGCGTGGCTCCCCTTAACAGGGGGATTGAAAGCGGCTACACCTTC. The chain is built from TRBV29-1 and TRBJ1-2; 8 positions agree with TRBD1. CDR1 is SQVTM, CDR2 ANQGSEA, per germline. J gave up 8 bases and V 6 bases, and 20 bases lay outside the gene matches. The CDR3 has 16 residues.

Worth noting for this clone: The identical CDR3 is also encoded by other nucleotide sequences in the sample. The chain combines TRBV19 with TRBJ1-5, with 9 positions matching TRBD1. With V trimmed by 7 bases and J by 2 bases, 6 bases remained unmatched. In germline, CDR1 is LNHDA, CDR2 SQIVND (reference sequence). The CDR3 totals 15 residues. In DNA form, the CDR3 reads TGTGCCAGTACTACGGACAGGGGCCGCAATCAGCCCCAGCATTTT. Translation gives CASTTDRGRNQPQHF.

V is TRBV2 and J is TRBJ2-7; TRBD2 aligns across 10 bases. From germline, CDR1 is SNHLY and CDR2 FYNNEI. The CDR3 is 14 residues long. The V segment lost 7 bases and the J segment 4 bases; nucleotides outside the gene matches: 7. CDR3 loop: CASTPASGSYEQYF. CDR3 nucleotides: TGTGCCAGCACCCCCGCTAGCGGGAGTTACGAGCAGTACTTC.